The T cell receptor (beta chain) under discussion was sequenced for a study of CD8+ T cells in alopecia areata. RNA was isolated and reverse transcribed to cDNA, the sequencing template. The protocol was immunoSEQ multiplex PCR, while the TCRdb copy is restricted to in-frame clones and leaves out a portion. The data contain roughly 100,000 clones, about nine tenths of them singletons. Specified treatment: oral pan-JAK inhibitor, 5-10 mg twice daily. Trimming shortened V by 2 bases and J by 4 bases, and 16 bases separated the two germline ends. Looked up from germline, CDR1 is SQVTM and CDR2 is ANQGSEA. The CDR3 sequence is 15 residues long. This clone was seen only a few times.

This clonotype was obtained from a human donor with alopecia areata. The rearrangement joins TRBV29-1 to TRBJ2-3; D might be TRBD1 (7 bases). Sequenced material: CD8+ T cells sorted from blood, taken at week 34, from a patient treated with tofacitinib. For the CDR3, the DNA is TGCAGCGTTGAATATCTCGACAGGGAGGCAGATACGCAGTATTTT. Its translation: CSVEYLDREADTQYF.